The text below deals with one T cell receptor beta chain. Its antigen is as yet unknown. This entry belongs to a study of T cell responses to AZD1222 COVID-19 vaccine. The trim removed 6 bases at V and 7 bases at J, leaving 9 bases unmatched. Germline lookup yields CDR1 MNHEY and CDR2 SMNVEV (reference sequence). There are 14 residues in the CDR3. Data came from immunoSEQ multiplex PCR; TCRdb stores just in-frame clones and leaves some out. Counted here are about 83,000 clones, roughly 82% occurring once; the ten biggest clones make up roughly 9.4%. Broader study findings: Repertoire sampling happened only post peak T cell response. Targeting of unmutated variant regions was reportedly seen in nearly half of spike-specific TCRs. Recipients of two AZD1222 doses showed rising Spike-specific TCR breadth and depth.

The receptor comes from an adult in good health. The genes are TRBV27 and TRBJ2-1; 7 nucleotides match TRBD1. This specimen was peripheral blood, taken on day 0 of AZD1222 vaccination. For the CDR3, the DNA is TGTGCCAGCAGAGCCGGCCAACAGGGGAATGAGCAGTTCTTC. Residues: CASRAGQQGNEQFF.